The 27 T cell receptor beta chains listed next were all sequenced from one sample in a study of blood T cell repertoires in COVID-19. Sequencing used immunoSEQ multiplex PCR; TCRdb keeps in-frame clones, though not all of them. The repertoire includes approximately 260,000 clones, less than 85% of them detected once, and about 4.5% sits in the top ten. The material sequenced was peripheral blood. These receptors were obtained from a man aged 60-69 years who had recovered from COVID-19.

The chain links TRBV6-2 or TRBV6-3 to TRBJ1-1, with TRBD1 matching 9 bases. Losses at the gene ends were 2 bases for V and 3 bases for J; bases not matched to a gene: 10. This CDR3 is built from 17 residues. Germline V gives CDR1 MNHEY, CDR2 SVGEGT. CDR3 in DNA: TGTGCCAGCAGTTACGCCAGAAGGACAGGGGTTCACACTGAAGCTTTCTTT. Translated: CASSYARRTGVHTEAFF.

CDR3 nucleotides: TGTGCCAGCAGCTTAACTCTAGGAAACAGGGAACATAACCCAAGGAACACTGAAGCTTTCTTT. Protein: CASSLTLGNREHNPRNTEAFF. The genes are TRBV7-4 and TRBJ1-1, with D possibly matching TRBD1 (6 bases). The CDR3 spans 21 residues. CDR1 is SGHVT and CDR2 is SQSDAQ in the germline V gene. Trimming took off 2 bases at V and 1 base at J, with 29 bases between the two ends.

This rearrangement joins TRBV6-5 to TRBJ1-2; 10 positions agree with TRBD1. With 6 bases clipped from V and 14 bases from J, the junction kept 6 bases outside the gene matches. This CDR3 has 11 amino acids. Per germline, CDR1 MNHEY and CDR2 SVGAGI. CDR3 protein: CASSDRGRDTF. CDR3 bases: TGTGCCAGCAGCGACAGGGGGCGGGATACCTTC.

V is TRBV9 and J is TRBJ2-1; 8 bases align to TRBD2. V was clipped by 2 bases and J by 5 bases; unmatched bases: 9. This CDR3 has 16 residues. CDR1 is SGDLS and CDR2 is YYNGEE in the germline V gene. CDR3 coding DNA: TGTGCCAGCAGCGTCCTCAGCGGGAGCGTAAACAATGAGCAGTTCTTC. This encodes CASSVLSGSVNNEQFF.

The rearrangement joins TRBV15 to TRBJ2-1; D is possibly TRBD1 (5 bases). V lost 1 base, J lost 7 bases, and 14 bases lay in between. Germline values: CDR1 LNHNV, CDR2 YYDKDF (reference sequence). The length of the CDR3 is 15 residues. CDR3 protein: CATSRGTTKGNEQFF. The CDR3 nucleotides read TGTGCCACCAGCAGAGGGACAACGAAAGGGAATGAGCAGTTCTTC.

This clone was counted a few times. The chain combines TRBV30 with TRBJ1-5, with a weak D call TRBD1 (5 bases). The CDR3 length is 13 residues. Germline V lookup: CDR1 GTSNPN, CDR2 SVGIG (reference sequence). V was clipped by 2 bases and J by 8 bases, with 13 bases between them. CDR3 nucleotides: TGTGCCTGGAGTCCCGGGCCGACAGAGCCCCAGCATTTT. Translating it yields CAWSPGPTEPQHF.

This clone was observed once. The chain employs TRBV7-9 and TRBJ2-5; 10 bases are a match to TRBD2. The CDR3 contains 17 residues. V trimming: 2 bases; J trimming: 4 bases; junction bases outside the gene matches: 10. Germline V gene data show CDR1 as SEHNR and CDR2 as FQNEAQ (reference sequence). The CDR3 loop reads CASSLWGSGGAGETQYF. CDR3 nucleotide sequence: TGTGCCAGCAGCTTATGGGGAAGCGGGGGGGCCGGAGAGACCCAGTACTTC.

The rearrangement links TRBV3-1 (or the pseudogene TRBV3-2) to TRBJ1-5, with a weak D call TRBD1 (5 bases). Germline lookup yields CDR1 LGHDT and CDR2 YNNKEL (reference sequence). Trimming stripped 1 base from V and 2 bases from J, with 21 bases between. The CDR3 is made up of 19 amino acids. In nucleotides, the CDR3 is TGTGCCAGCAGCCAAGGAATAACAGGTAGCACTTTCCGCAATCAGCCCCAGCATTTT. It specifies CASSQGITGSTFRNQPQHF.

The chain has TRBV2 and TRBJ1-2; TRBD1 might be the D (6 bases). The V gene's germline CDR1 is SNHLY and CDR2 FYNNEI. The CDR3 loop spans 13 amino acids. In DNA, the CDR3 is TGTGCTACTACGGACAGTCTCCTCTATGGCTACACCTTC. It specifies CATTDSLLYGYTF.

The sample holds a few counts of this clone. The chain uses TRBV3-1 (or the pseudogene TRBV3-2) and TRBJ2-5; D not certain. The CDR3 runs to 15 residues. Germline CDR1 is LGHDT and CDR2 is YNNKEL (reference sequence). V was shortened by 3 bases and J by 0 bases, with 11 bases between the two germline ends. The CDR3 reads CASSHPSRYQETQYF. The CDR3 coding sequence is TGTGCCAGCAGCCACCCTAGTAGGTACCAAGAGACCCAGTACTTC.

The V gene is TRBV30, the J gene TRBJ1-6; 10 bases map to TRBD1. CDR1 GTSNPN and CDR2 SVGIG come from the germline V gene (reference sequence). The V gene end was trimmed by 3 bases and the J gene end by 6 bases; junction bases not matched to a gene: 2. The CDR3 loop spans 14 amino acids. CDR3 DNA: TGTGCCTGGAGGGGGACAGGGGCTAATTCACCCCTCCACTTT. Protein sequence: CAWRGTGANSPLHF.

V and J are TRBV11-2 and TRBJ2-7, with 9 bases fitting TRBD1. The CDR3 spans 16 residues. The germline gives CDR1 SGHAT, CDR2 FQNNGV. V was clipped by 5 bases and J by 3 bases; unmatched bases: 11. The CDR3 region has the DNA TGTGCCAGCAGCCAATATGGGGACAGGGTTATCTACGAGCAGTACTTC. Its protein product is CASSQYGDRVIYEQYF.

This chain's CDR3 is CASIASGRYNEQFF. CDR3 sequence (DNA): TGTGCCAGTATAGCGTCGGGTAGATACAATGAGCAGTTCTTC. The chain has TRBV19 and TRBJ2-1; a possible D gene is TRBD2 (5 bases). Per the germline V gene, CDR1 is LNHDA and CDR2 is SQIVND (reference sequence). The CDR3 length is 14 residues. Between the trimmed V and J ends, which lost 7 bases and 4 bases, there was a span of 14 bases.

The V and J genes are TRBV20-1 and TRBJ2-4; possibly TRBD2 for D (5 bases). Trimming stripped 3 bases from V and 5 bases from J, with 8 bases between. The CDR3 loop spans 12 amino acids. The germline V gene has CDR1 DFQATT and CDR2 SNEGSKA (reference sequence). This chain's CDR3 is CSASRAENIQYF. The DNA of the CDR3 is TGCAGTGCTAGTCGAGCGGAAAACATTCAGTACTTC.

Here the CDR3 reads CATQGGVEGYTF. Here the CDR3 DNA reads TGTGCCACCCAAGGGGGGGTGGAGGGCTACACCTTC. This rearrangement joins TRBV28 to TRBJ1-2; D is possibly TRBD1 (6 bases). Germline V lookup: CDR1 MDHEN, CDR2 SYDVKM. V was trimmed by 10 bases and J by 8 bases, leaving 17 bases between them. The CDR3 is 12 amino acids.

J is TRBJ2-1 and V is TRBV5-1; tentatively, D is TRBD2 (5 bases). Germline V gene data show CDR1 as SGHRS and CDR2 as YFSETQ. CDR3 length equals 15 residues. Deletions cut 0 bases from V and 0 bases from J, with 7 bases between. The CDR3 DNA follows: TGCGCCAGCAGCTTGGCCGGGGACTCCTACAATGAGCAGTTCTTC. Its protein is CASSLAGDSYNEQFF.

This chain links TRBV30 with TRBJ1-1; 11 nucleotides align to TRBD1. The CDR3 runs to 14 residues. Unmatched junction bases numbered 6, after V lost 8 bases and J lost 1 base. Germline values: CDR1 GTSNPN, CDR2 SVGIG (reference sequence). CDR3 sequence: CAGTGGNPNTEAFF. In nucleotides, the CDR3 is TGTGCCGGGACAGGGGGGAATCCGAACACTGAAGCTTTCTTT. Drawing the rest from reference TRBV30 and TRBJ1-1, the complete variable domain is SQTIHQWPATLVQPVGSPLSLECTVEGTSNPNLYWYRQAAGRGLQLLFYSVGIGQISSEVPQNLSASRPQDRQFILSSKKLLLSDSGFYLCAGTGGNPNTEAFFGQGTRLTVV.

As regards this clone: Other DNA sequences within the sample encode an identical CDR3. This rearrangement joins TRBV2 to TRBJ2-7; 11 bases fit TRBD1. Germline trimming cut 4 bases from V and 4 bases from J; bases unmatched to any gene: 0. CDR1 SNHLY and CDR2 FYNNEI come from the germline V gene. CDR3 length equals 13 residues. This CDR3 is CASSGDRGYEQYF. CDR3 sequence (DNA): TGTGCCAGCAGTGGGGACAGGGGGTACGAGCAGTACTTC.

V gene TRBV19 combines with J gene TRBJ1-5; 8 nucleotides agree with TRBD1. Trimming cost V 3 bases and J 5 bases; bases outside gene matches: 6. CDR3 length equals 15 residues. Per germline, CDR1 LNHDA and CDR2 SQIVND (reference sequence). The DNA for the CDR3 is TGTGCCAGTAGTATCCAAGGGACAGGCGATCAGCCCCAGCATTTT. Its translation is CASSIQGTGDQPQHF.

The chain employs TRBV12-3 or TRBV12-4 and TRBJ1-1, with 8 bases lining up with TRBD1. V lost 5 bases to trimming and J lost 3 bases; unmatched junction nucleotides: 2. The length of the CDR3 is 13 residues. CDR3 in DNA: TGTGCCAGCAGTCGGACAGGGTACACTGAAGCTTTCTTT. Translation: CASSRTGYTEAFF.

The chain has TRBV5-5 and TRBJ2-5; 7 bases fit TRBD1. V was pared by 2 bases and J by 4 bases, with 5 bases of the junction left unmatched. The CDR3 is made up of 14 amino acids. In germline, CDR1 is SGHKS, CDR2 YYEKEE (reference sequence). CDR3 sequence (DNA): TGTGCCAGCAGCTTCAGGGGGATTGGAGAGACCCAGTACTTC. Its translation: CASSFRGIGETQYF.

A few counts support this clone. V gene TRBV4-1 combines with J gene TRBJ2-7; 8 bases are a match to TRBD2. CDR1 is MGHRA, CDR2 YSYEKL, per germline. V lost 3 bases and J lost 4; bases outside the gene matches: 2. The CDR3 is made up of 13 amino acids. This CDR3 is CASSHAGGYEQYF. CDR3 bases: TGCGCCAGCAGCCATGCGGGGGGTTACGAGCAGTACTTC.

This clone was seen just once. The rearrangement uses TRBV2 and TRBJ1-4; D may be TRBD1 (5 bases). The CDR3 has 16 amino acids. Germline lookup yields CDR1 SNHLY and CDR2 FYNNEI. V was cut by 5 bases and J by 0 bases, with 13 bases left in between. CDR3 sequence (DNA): TGTGCCAGCAGTACAGGAAGCTTACCAACTAATGAAAAACTGTTTTTT. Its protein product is CASSTGSLPTNEKLFF.

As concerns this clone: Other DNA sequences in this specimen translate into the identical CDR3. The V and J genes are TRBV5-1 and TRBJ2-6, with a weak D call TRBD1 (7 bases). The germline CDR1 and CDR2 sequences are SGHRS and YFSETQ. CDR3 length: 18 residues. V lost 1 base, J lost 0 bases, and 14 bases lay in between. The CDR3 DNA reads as TGCGCCAGCAGCTTGTTGGAGGGGGCCAGCTCTGGGGCCAACGTCCTGACTTTC. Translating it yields CASSLLEGASSGANVLTF.

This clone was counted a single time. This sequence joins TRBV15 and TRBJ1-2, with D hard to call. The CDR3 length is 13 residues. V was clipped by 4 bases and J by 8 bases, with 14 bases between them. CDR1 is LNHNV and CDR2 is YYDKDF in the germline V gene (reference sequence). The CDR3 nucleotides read TGTGCCACCAGCACTCAACAGAGTCGCGGCTACACCTTC. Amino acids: CATSTQQSRGYTF.

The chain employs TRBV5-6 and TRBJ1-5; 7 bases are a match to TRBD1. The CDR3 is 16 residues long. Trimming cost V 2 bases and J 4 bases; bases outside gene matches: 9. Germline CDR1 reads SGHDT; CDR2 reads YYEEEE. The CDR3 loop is CASSLRTGVGNQPQHF. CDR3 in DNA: TGTGCCAGCAGCTTACGAACAGGGGTGGGGAATCAGCCCCAGCATTTT.

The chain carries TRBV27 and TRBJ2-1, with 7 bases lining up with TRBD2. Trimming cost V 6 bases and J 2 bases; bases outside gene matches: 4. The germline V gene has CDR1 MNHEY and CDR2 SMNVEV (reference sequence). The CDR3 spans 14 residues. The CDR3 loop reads CASRLASPYNEQFF. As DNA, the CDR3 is TGTGCCAGCAGACTAGCGAGCCCCTACAATGAGCAGTTCTTC.